Following are 32 T cell receptor beta chains from one sample sequenced in a study of OX40 agonist ivuxolimab in advanced cancers. The table came from immunoSEQ multiplex PCR; TCRdb's copy has only in-frame clones and leaves some out. The table shows more than 60,000 clones, with about 93% occurring only once. Material: CD4+ or CD8+ T cells sorted from blood, obtained in a trial of the OX40 agonist ivuxolimab. These receptor sequences come from an adult with an advanced solid tumor such as melanoma, head and neck, liver or kidney cancer.

The V and J genes are TRBV28 and TRBJ1-1, with 7 bases that match TRBD1. This CDR3 has 16 residues. V lost 5 bases to trimming and J lost 0 bases; unmatched junction nucleotides: 9. Germline CDR1 is MDHEN and CDR2 is SYDVKM. The CDR3 is CASSPRQGWMNTEAFF. In nucleotides, the CDR3 is TGTGCCAGCAGTCCCCGACAGGGTTGGATGAACACTGAAGCTTTCTTT. Full variable domain (remainder filled in from reference TRBV28 and TRBJ1-1): DVKVTQSSRYLVKRTGEKVFLECVQDMDHENMFWYRQDPGLGLRLIYFSYDVKMKEKGDIPEGYSVSREKKERFSLILESASTNQTSMYLCASSPRQGWMNTEAFFGQGTRLTVV.

The chain combines TRBV7-7 with TRBJ2-1; D may be TRBD1 (6 bases). The CDR3 consists of 14 residues. Trimming took off 2 bases at V and 6 bases at J, with 11 bases between the two ends. The germline V gene encodes CDR1 SSHAT and CDR2 FNYEAQ (reference sequence). CDR3 in amino acids: CASSLSDRRNEQFF. CDR3 sequence (DNA): TGTGCCAGCAGCTTATCCGACAGGCGCAATGAGCAGTTCTTC.

The chain recombines TRBV4-1 with TRBJ2-3, with D unclear. Germline assignment: CDR1 MGHRA and CDR2 YSYEKL. The V end lost 0 bases, the J end lost 2 bases, and 18 bases lay between the germline ends. The CDR3 contains 18 residues. CDR3 amino acids: CASSQENRRTEFTDTQYF. In DNA form, the CDR3 reads TGCGCCAGCAGCCAAGAGAATAGACGCACAGAGTTCACAGATACGCAGTATTTT.

The V and J genes are TRBV27 and TRBJ1-2; D remains ambiguous. Trimming shortened V by 2 bases and J by 8 bases, and 18 bases separated the two germline ends. The CDR3 consists of 15 residues. Germline V CDR1 and CDR2: MNHEY, SMNVEV (reference sequence). CDR3 coding DNA: TGTGCCAGCAGTTTAATCGAGGCCGACTTTCTCGGCTACACCTTC. Its translation: CASSLIEADFLGYTF.

V usage is TRBV5-5 and J usage is TRBJ1-2; D is unclear. This CDR3 comprises 13 residues. Germline lookup yields CDR1 SGHKS and CDR2 YYEKEE (reference sequence). V gave up 2 bases and J gave up 1 base, with 6 bases separating them. The CDR3 nucleotides read TGTGCCAGCAGCTTCGGAAGTAACTATGGCTACACCTTC. Translated: CASSFGSNYGYTF.

This clone has only one observation. The chain combines TRBV4-3 with TRBJ1-1; D might be TRBD1 (6 bases). The CDR3 has 17 residues. CDR1 and CDR2 (germline): LGHNA, YSLEER. V was pared by 0 bases and J by 1 base, with 15 bases between. The CDR3 DNA follows: TGCGCCAGCAGCCAAGATGTGGGCCAGGACAGGAACACTGAAGCTTTCTTT. As protein: CASSQDVGQDRNTEAFF.

The gene calls are TRBV9 and TRBJ2-3; 7 bases agree with TRBD2. Germline V lookup: CDR1 SGDLS, CDR2 YYNGEE. The CDR3 runs 15 residues. V shed 3 bases and J 0 bases; nucleotides not matched to a gene: 4. This chain's CDR3 is CASSESGISTDTQYF. CDR3 nucleotides: TGTGCCAGCAGCGAAAGCGGGATAAGCACAGATACGCAGTATTTT.

This clone was found once. The chain joins TRBV6-5 to TRBJ1-5; the D is unclear. CDR1 and CDR2 from the germline V gene are MNHEY and SVGAGI. The CDR3 is made up of 13 amino acids. Between the trimmed V and J ends, which lost 2 bases and 5 bases, there was a span of 7 bases. The CDR3 protein is CASSYSGDQPQHF. The CDR3 DNA reads TGTGCCAGCAGTTACAGCGGCGATCAGCCCCAGCATTTT.

This clone was seen just once. The rearrangement uses TRBV4-2 and TRBJ2-5; D is unresolved. V was clipped by 2 bases and J by 0 bases, with 1 base between them. CDR1 is LGHNA and CDR2 is YNFKEQ in the germline V gene. The CDR3 spans 12 residues. CDR3 coding DNA: TGTGCCAGCAGCCAATACCAAGAGACCCAGTACTTC. It yields the protein CASSQYQETQYF.

This clone was counted once. CDR3: CASSLTLGNYGYTF. CDR3 DNA: TGTGCCAGCAGCCTGACGTTAGGCAACTATGGCTACACCTTC. The V call is TRBV7-2, the J call TRBJ1-2, with unresolved D. Trimming took 5 bases from V and 2 from J, leaving 12 bases between them. The CDR3 spans 14 residues. Per the germline V gene, CDR1 is SGHTA and CDR2 is FQGNSA.

The V call is TRBV11-2, the J call TRBJ2-3, with D possibly being TRBD1 (5 bases). V was cut by 1 base and J by 3 bases, with 14 bases left in between. The CDR3 is made up of 16 amino acids. CDR1 is SGHAT, CDR2 FQNNGV, per germline. CDR3 in DNA: TGTGCCAGCAGCTTAGCCCACCAGCAGGGAACAGATACGCAGTATTTT. Its protein product is CASSLAHQQGTDTQYF.

The genes are TRBV7-7 and TRBJ2-2; the match to TRBD1 covers 7 bases. The V gene's germline CDR1 is SSHAT and CDR2 FNYEAQ (reference sequence). V shed 5 bases, J shed 4 bases, and the junction held 7 bases outside the gene matches. The CDR3 loop spans 15 amino acids. The CDR3 loop is CASSRSTGLTGELFF. CDR3 coding DNA: TGTGCCAGCAGCCGTTCGACAGGGCTCACCGGGGAGCTGTTTTTT.

The chain joins TRBV4-3 to TRBJ2-1; 9 nucleotides agree with TRBD2. This CDR3 region has 16 residues. CDR1 LGHNA and CDR2 YSLEER come from the germline V gene. V shed 1 base and J 8 bases; nucleotides not matched to a gene: 9. CDR3 sequence reads: CASSQGLAESPDEQFF. The CDR3 coding sequence is TGCGCCAGCAGCCAAGGACTAGCGGAGTCGCCAGATGAGCAGTTCTTC.

This chain connects TRBV28 to TRBJ2-6, with TRBD1 matching over 9 bases. The CDR3 sequence is 18 residues long. V gave up 7 bases and J gave up 0 bases; unmatched junction bases: 10. CDR1 MDHEN and CDR2 SYDVKM come from the germline V gene. In nucleotides, the CDR3 is TGTGCCAGCACCCCACTGGGACAGGGCCTCTCTGGGGCCAACGTCCTGACTTTC. This translates into CASTPLGQGLSGANVLTF. Full variable domain (remainder filled in from reference TRBV28 and TRBJ2-6): DVKVTQSSRYLVKRTGEKVFLECVQDMDHENMFWYRQDPGLGLRLIYFSYDVKMKEKGDIPEGYSVSREKKERFSLILESASTNQTSMYLCASTPLGQGLSGANVLTFGAGSRLTVL.

V and J are TRBV27 and TRBJ2-7; a possible D gene is TRBD1 (7 bases). Per germline, CDR1 MNHEY and CDR2 SMNVEV (reference sequence). This CDR3 has 13 residues. With 3 bases removed from V and 4 bases from J, the gap between germline ends came to 10 bases. The CDR3 region is CASSFRGDYEQYF. CDR3 DNA: TGTGCCAGCAGTTTCAGGGGGGATTACGAGCAGTACTTC.

This clone was seen only once. V usage is TRBV7-6 and J usage is TRBJ1-4; D possibly corresponds to TRBD1 (5 bases). Germline V lookup: CDR1 SGHVS, CDR2 FNYEAQ. The CDR3 contains 13 residues. V lost 1 base, J lost 6 bases, and 6 bases lay in between. The CDR3 DNA reads as TGTGCCAGCAGCTTAGGGGGGGATGAAAAACTGTTTTTT. Its translation is CASSLGGDEKLFF.

This rearrangement joins TRBV5-8 to TRBJ2-2, with 8 nucleotides matching TRBD1. The CDR3 is made up of 14 amino acids. J gave up 1 base and V 4 bases, and 0 bases lay outside the gene matches. CDR1 SGHTS and CDR2 YDEGEE come from the germline V gene. In nucleotides, the CDR3 is TGTGCCAGCAGCGACAGGGGGAACACCGGGGAGCTGTTTTTT. Protein product: CASSDRGNTGELFF.

This clone was observed once. The V call is TRBV9, the J call TRBJ2-3; D may be TRBD1 or TRBD2 (5 bases each). The CDR3 length is 13 residues. Trimming removed 1 base from V and 5 bases from J, with 8 bases in between. Germline V gene data show CDR1 as SGDLS and CDR2 as YYNGEE. The CDR3 spells CASSVWGKDTQYF. The DNA for the CDR3 is TGTGCCAGCAGCGTATGGGGGAAAGATACGCAGTATTTT.

The sample holds one count of this clone. The chain joins TRBV27 to TRBJ1-1, with D unclear. Germline CDR1 and CDR2: MNHEY and SMNVEV (reference sequence). CDR3 length equals 13 residues. Trimming shortened V by 5 bases and J by 1 base, and 8 bases separated the two germline ends. CDR3 sequence (DNA): TGTGCCAGCAGTCGGGCGGGGAACACTGAAGCTTTCTTT. It translates to CASSRAGNTEAFF.

In DNA form, the CDR3 reads TGTGCCAGTAGTATCATCCAGGGTACTGAAGCTTTCTTT. The encoded protein is CASSIIQGTEAFF. The V gene is TRBV19, the J gene TRBJ1-1; tentative D call: TRBD1 (5 bases). This CDR3 comprises 13 residues. The V end was cut by 3 bases, the J end by 5 bases, with 10 bases between. The germline CDR1 and CDR2 sequences are LNHDA and SQIVND (reference sequence).

This clone was detected a few times. The chain employs TRBV20-1 and TRBJ1-1; D unclear. Germline CDR1 DFQATT, CDR2 SNEGSKA (reference sequence). The V end lost 6 bases, the J end lost 1 base, and 3 bases lay between the germline ends. The CDR3 consists of 10 residues. CDR3 residues: CSATNTEAFF. The CDR3 DNA reads as TGCAGTGCCACGAACACTGAAGCTTTCTTT.

A single count supports this clone. J is TRBJ2-1 and V is TRBV27, with TRBD1 matching over 9 bases. Losses at the gene ends were 5 bases for V and 4 bases for J; bases not matched to a gene: 3. CDR3 length: 14 residues. Germline loops: CDR1 MNHEY, CDR2 SMNVEV (reference sequence). The CDR3 reads CASSPGQGYNEQFF. Written as DNA, the CDR3 is TGTGCCAGCAGTCCGGGACAGGGTTACAATGAGCAGTTCTTC.

This clone has just one count. The rearrangement uses TRBV28 and TRBJ2-7; no clear D gene. V was trimmed by 5 bases and J by 0 bases, leaving 5 bases between them. The CDR3 contains 12 residues. CDR1 and CDR2 from the germline V gene are MDHEN and SYDVKM. This chain's CDR3 is CASSASSYEQYF. Here the CDR3 DNA reads TGTGCCAGCAGTGCGTCCTCCTACGAGCAGTACTTC.

The rearrangement joins TRBV5-1 to TRBJ1-1; possible D gene TRBD1, 5 bases. V was trimmed by 0 bases and J by 8 bases, leaving 11 bases between them. Germline V lookup: CDR1 SGHRS, CDR2 YFSETQ. CDR3 length: 13 residues. The CDR3 sequence is CASSLGRRGEAFF. DNA of the CDR3: TGCGCCAGCAGCTTGGGGCGTCGGGGGGAAGCTTTCTTT.

V usage is TRBV18 and J usage is TRBJ1-1, with D possibly TRBD1 on 6 matching bases. Trimming stripped 4 bases from V and 2 bases from J, with 14 bases between. The CDR3 length is 15 residues. Germline V gene lookup returns CDR1 KGHSH and CDR2 LQKENI. The CDR3 sequence is CASSHSDRVNTEAFF. CDR3 sequence (DNA): TGTGCCAGCTCACATTCGGACAGAGTTAACACTGAAGCTTTCTTT. Full variable domain (missing parts from reference TRBV18 and TRBJ1-1): NAGVMQNPRHLVRRRGQEARLRCSPMKGHSHVYWYRQLPEEGLKFMVYLQKENIIDESGMPKERFSAEFPKEGPSILRIQQVVRGDSAAYFCASSHSDRVNTEAFFGQGTRLTVV.

The chain is built from TRBV6-5 and TRBJ1-4; D is undetermined. The germline gives CDR1 MNHEY, CDR2 SVGAGI. This CDR3 has 13 residues. V was clipped by 2 bases and J by 5 bases, with 6 bases between them. CDR3 protein: CASSYRYNEKLFF. The CDR3 DNA sequence: TGTGCCAGCAGTTACCGGTACAATGAAAAACTGTTTTTT.

This rearrangement joins TRBV4-3 to TRBJ1-1, with D possibly TRBD1 on 6 matching bases. The CDR3 runs to 15 residues. Trimming removed 4 bases at V and 3 bases at J, with 15 bases between. CDR1 LGHNA and CDR2 YSLEER come from the germline V gene. CDR3 amino acids: CASSPSQGGHTEAFF. The CDR3, as DNA: TGCGCCAGCAGCCCCTCACAGGGAGGCCACACTGAAGCTTTCTTT.

The V gene is TRBV6-5, the J gene TRBJ2-3; D gene unclear. The germline gives CDR1 MNHEY, CDR2 SVGAGI. The CDR3 is 14 residues long. With 7 bases removed from V and 2 bases from J, the gap between germline ends came to 13 bases. CDR3 residues: CASTYSSYTDTQYF. Written as DNA, the CDR3 is TGTGCCAGCACTTATAGTAGCTACACAGATACGCAGTATTTT.

The V call is TRBV19, the J call TRBJ2-5; TRBD2 agrees at 7 bases. J lost 1 base, V lost 6 bases, and 14 bases had no gene match. The CDR3 runs 17 residues. Germline lookup yields CDR1 LNHDA and CDR2 SQIVND (reference sequence). In nucleotides, the CDR3 is TGTGCCAGTAGGTCCAGTGCTCTAGCGGTCCTCCAAGAGACCCAGTACTTC. This sequence encodes CASRSSALAVLQETQYF.

The chain combines TRBV6-5 with TRBJ2-7, with TRBD2 as a possible D gene (6 bases). Trimming pared 9 bases from V and 1 base from J, leaving 10 bases between. The CDR3 spans 12 residues. The germline gives CDR1 MNHEY, CDR2 SVGAGI. Written as DNA, the CDR3 is TGTGCCAGTCGGGGGACTTCCTACGAGCAGTACTTC. Amino acid sequence: CASRGTSYEQYF.

This rearrangement joins TRBV11-3 to TRBJ2-7; 8 bases are shared with TRBD1. This CDR3 is built from 16 residues. J gave up 7 bases and V 4 bases, and 15 bases lay outside the gene matches. Germline V lookup: CDR1 SGHNT, CDR2 YENEEA. CDR3: CASSSRQGSVWGEQYF. Here the CDR3 DNA reads TGTGCCAGCAGCTCCCGACAGGGGAGCGTTTGGGGTGAGCAGTACTTC. The full variable domain, completed using reference TRBV11-3 and TRBJ2-7, is EAGVVQSPRYKIIEKKQPVAFWCNPISGHNTLYWYLQNLGQGPELLIRYENEEAVDDSQLPKDRFSAERLKGVDSTLKIQPAELGDSAVYLCASSSRQGSVWGEQYFGPGTRLTVT.

The chain links TRBV4-1 to TRBJ1-2; D ambiguous. Trimming cost V 3 bases and J 6 bases, with 17 bases left between them. This CDR3 contains 15 residues. Germline values: CDR1 MGHRA, CDR2 YSYEKL. The CDR3 is CASSHRRTPRDGYTF. The CDR3 region has the DNA TGCGCCAGCAGCCATCGCCGGACCCCACGGGATGGCTACACCTTC.